This T cell receptor beta chain is drawn from a study of regulatory T cells in long-lasting Graves disease. Study-wide results and caveats: When disease was persistent, TRBV28, TRBJ1-2 and TRBJ2-5 were the favored segments.

Arm-PCR of CDR3 regions and iRepertoire HTBI primers were the basis on which TCR beta libraries were built. Each CDR3 protein is one row after TCRdb ran MiXCR on the multiplex PCR reads. The data show roughly 500,000 distinct CDR3 sequences, 14% seen once. The CDR3 runs 16 residues. The germline V and J ends were trimmed by 4 bases and 4 bases, with 17 bases remaining between them. CDR1 and CDR2 from the germline V gene are LNHDA and SQIVND (reference sequence). This clonotype was observed many times. The antigen remains undetermined. Time point: newly diagnosed GD, antithyroid drugs for less than 3 months. Isolated PBMC RNA provided the starting material for the TCR library. Peripheral blood, about 8.8 milliliters of it, was drawn into EDTA tubes. The same data also contributed to another study, on T cells in Graves' hyperthyroidism and ophthalmopathy.

This receptor was obtained from a woman in her fifties or sixties with Graves disease. The V and J genes are TRBV19 and TRBJ2-1; D perhaps matches TRBD2 (5 bases). The source material was peripheral blood mononuclear cells (PBMCs), sampled at new diagnosis, from a patient treated with antithyroid drugs. The CDR3 here is CASSTGVASGYNEQFF. The CDR3 DNA is TGTGCCAGTAGTACAGGAGTAGCGTCTGGGTACAATGAGCAGTTCTTC. Drawing the rest from reference TRBV19 and TRBJ2-1, the complete variable domain is DGGITQSPKYLFRKEGQNVTLSCEQNLNHDAMYWYRQDPGQGLRLIYYSQIVNDFQKGDIAEGYSVSREKKESFPLTVTSAQKNPTAFYLCASSTGVASGYNEQFFGPGTRLTVL.